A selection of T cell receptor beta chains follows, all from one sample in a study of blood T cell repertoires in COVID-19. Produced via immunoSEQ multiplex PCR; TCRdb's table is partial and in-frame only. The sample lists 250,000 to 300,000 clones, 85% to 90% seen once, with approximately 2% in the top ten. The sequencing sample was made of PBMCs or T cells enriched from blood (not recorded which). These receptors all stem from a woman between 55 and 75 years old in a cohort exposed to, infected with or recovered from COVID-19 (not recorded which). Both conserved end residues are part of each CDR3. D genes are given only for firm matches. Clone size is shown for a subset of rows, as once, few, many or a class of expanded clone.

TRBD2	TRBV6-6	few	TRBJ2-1	TGTGCCAGCAGGGCCTCCGGGACTAGCGGATACAATGAGCAGTTCTTC	CASRASGTSGYNEQFF
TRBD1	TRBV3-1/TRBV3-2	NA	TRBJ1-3	TGTGCCAGCAGCCAAAGACAGGGGGGCCGGGGCCATGGAAACACCATATATTTT	CASSQRQGGRGHGNTIYF
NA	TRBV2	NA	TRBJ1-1	TGTGCCAGCATCCGGTCCCGGGACACTGAAGCTTTCTTT	CASIRSRDTEAFF
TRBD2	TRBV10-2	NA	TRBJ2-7	TGCGCCAGCAGCTCAACTAGCGGGAGCAACGAGCAGTACTTC	CASSSTSGSNEQYF
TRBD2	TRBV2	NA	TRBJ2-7	TGTGCCAGCAGTGAGGGGGGTGTGGGGACTAGCTACGAGCAGTACTTC	CASSEGGVGTSYEQYF
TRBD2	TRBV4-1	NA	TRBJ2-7	TGCGCCAGCAGTCGACTACTAGCGGGAGGATCCTACGAGCAGTACTTC	CASSRLLAGGSYEQYF
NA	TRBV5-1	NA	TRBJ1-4	TGCGCCAGCAGCGGAGCCAACGGGAGAAAACTGTTTTTT	CASSGANGRKLFF
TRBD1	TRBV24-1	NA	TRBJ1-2	TGTGCCACCAGTGATTCGGGCAGGGGGGTCTCTGGCTACACCTTC	CATSDSGRGVSGYTF
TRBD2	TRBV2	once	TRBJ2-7	TGTGCCAGCAGTGGGAATCTAGCGGGAGGTTCCGAGCAGTACTTC	CASSGNLAGGSEQYF
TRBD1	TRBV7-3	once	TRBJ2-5	TGTGCCAGCAGCCAGACAGGGGGTCGGGAGACCCAGTACTTC	CASSQTGGRETQYF
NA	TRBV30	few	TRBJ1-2	TGTGCCTGGAGTCGGCAGGTTGATGGCTACACCTTC	CAWSRQVDGYTF
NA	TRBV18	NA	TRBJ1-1	TGTGCCAGCTCACCAATATCCCCCCCTGAAGCTTTCTTT	CASSPISPPEAFF
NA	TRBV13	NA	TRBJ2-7	TGTGCCAGCAGCTTGGGCCTAGCAAATTACGAGCAGTACTTC	CASSLGLANYEQYF
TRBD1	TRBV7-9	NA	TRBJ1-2	TGTGCCAGCAGCTCGGCGGACAGGTTACTCTATGGCTACACCTTC	CASSSADRLLYGYTF
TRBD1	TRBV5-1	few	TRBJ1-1	TGCGCCAGCAGCGGGACAGGGTCGGGAATGAACACTGAAGCTTTCTTT	CASSGTGSGMNTEAFF
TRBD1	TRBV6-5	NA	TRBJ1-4	TGTGCCAGCAGTCTCCGACAGGGAGTTAATGAAAAACTGTTTTTT	CASSLRQGVNEKLFF
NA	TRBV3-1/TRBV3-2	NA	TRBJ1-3	TGTGCCAGCAGCCAAGGACTGGGGGGTGGAAACACCATATATTTT	CASSQGLGGGNTIYF
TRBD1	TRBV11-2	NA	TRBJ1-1	TGTGCCAGCAGCTTAGATCTGGGACAGGTTAACACTGAAGCTTTCTTT	CASSLDLGQVNTEAFF
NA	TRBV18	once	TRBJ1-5	TGTGCCAGCTCACCAGTGACAGAAGATCAGCCCCAGCATTTT	CASSPVTEDQPQHF
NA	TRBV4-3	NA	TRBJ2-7	TGCGCCAGCAGCCAAGTGTTGAGCGTCTCCTACGAGCAGTACTTC	CASSQVLSVSYEQYF
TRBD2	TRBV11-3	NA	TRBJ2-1	TGTGCCAGCAGCTTAGCGGGAGGGCCGTACAATGAGCAGTTCTTC	CASSLAGGPYNEQFF
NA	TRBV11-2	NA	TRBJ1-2	TGTGCCAGCAGCCCGAGCTTAGAGTGGGGCTACACCTTC	CASSPSLEWGYTF
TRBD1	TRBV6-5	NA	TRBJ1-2	TGTGCCAGCAGTATGTGGGACAGGGAAGGCTACACCTTC	CASSMWDREGYTF
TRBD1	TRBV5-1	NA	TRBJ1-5	TGCGCCAGCAGCTTGGATGGACAGGGGAATCAGCCCCAGCATTTT	CASSLDGQGNQPQHF
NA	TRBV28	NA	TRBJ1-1	TGTGCCAGCAGCCCCCCCTCGGCAGGGAACACTGAAGCTTTCTTT	CASSPPSAGNTEAFF
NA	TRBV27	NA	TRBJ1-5	TGTGCCAGCAGTCCGTACGGCAGGGGCAATCAGCCCCAGCATTTT	CASSPYGRGNQPQHF
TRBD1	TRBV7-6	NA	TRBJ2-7	TGTGCCAGCAGCTTAGGGGGACAGCGGCCCCACGAGCAGTACTTC	CASSLGGQRPHEQYF
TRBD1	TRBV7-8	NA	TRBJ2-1	TGTGCCAGCAGCTCCCATAACAGGGGGCCAAGCAATGAGCAGTTCTTC	CASSSHNRGPSNEQFF
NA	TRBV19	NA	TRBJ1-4	TGTGCCAGCTTCAACCAGGGGAGGGGAACTAATGAAAAACTGTTTTTT	CASFNQGRGTNEKLFF
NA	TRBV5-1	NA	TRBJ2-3	TGCGCCAGCAGCTTGGCGTCAGGGTACCAAAGCACAGATACGCAGTATTTT	CASSLASGYQSTDTQYF
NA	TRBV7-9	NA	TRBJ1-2	TGTGCCAGCAGCTTGGGGACAACTTCTAACTATGGCTACACCTTC	CASSLGTTSNYGYTF
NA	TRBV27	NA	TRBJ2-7	TGTGCCAGCCGACCCCCACTAGGCCCTTACGAGCAGTACTTC	CASRPPLGPYEQYF
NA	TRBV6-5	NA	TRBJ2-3	TGTGCCAGCAGAACGGAGGGGACAGATACGCAGTATTTT	CASRTEGTDTQYF
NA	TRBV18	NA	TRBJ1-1	TGTGCCAGCTCACCACTCCGGGGGGCGAAGGACACTGAAGCTTTCTTT	CASSPLRGAKDTEAFF
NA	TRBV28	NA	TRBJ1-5	TGTGCCAGCAGTTTATCGGACTTCAATCAGCCCCAGCATTTT	CASSLSDFNQPQHF